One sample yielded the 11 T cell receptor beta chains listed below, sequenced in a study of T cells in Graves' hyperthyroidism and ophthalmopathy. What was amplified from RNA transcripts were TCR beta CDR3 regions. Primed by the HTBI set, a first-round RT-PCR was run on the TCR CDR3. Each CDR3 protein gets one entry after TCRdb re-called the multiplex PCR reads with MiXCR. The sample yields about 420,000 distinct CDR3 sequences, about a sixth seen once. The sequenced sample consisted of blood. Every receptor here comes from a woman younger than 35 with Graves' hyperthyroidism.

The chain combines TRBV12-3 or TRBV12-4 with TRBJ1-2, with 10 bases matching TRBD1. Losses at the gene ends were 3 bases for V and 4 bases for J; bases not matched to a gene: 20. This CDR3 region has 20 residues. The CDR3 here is CASSFPDGTGTGALAYGYTF. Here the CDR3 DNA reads TGTGCCAGCAGTTTTCCGGATGGAACCGGGACAGGGGCCCTCGCCTATGGCTACACCTTC.

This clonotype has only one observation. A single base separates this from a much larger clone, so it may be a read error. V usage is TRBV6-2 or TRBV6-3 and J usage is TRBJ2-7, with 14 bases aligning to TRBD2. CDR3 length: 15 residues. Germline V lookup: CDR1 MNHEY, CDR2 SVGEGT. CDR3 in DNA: TGTGTCAGCAGCGGGACTAGCGGGAGTACGCGCGAGCAGTACTTC. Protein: CVSSGTSGSTREQYF.

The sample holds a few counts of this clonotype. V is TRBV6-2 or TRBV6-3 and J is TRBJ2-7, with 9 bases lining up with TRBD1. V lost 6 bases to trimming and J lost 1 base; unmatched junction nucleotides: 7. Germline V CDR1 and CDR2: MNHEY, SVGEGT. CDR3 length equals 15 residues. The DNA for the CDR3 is TGTGCCAGCAGGCGGGACAGGGAAGTTTCCTACGAGCAGTACTTC. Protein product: CASRRDREVSYEQYF.

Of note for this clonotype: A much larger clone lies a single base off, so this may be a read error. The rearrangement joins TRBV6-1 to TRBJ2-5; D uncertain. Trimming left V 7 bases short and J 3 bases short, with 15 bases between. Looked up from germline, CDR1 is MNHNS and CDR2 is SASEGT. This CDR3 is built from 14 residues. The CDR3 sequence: CASNPQGHKETQYF. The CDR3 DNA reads TGTGCCAGCAACCCACAAGGGCATAAAGAGACCCAGTACTTC.

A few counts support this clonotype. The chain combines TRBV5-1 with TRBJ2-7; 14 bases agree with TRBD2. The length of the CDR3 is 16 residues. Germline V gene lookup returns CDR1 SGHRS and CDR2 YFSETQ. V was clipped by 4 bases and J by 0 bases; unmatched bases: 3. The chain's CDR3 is CASSAGTSGGSYEQYF. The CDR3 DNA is TGCGCCAGCAGCGCAGGGACTAGCGGGGGCTCCTACGAGCAGTACTTC.

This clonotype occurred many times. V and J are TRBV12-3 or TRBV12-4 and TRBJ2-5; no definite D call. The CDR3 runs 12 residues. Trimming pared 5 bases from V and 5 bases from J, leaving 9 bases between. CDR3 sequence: CASSPTYETQYF. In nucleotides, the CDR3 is TGTGCCAGCAGTCCTACCTATGAGACCCAGTACTTC.

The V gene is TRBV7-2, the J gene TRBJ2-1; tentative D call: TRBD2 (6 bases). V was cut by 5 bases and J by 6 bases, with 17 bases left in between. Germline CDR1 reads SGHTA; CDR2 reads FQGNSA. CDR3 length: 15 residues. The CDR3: CASSEQISGGNEQFF. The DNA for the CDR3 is TGTGCCAGCAGCGAACAGATTAGCGGAGGCAATGAGCAGTTCTTC.

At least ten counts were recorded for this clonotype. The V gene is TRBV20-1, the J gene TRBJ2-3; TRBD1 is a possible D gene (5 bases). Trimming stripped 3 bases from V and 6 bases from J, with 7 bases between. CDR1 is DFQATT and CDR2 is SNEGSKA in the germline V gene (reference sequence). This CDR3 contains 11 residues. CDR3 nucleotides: TGCAGTGCTAGGTCAGGGGATACGCAGTATTTT. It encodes CSARSGDTQYF.

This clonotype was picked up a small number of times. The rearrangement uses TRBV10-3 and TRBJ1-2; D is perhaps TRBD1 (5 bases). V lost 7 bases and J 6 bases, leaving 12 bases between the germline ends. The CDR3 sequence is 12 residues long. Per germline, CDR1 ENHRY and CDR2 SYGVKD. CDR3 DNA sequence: TGTGCCATCAACGGCGGAGGGGATGGCTACACCTTC. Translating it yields CAINGGGDGYTF.

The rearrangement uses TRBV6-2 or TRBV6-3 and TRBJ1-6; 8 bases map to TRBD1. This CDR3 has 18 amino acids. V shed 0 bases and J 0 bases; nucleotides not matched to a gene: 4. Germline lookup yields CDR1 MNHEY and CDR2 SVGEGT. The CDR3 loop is CASSYSIQGASYNSPLHF. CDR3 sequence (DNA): TGTGCCAGCAGTTACTCGATTCAGGGGGCCTCCTATAATTCACCCCTCCACTTT.

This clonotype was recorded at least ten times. As DNA, the CDR3 is TGTGCCAGCAGTTCCCCCGGGACTAGCGGGAGGTACAATGAGCAGTTCTTC. It encodes CASSSPGTSGRYNEQFF. The gene calls are TRBV6-1 and TRBJ2-1; TRBD2 matches at 15 bases. This CDR3 has 17 residues. V gave up 5 bases and J gave up 4 bases; unmatched junction bases: 6. CDR1 is MNHNS, CDR2 SASEGT, per germline.